The next 10 T cell receptor beta chains were all read from a single sample in a study of beta chain features in type 1 diabetes. Reverse transcription of all isolated RNA meant that expressed TCRB transcripts were sequenced. Method: immunoSEQ multiplex PCR; TCRdb's copy keeps in-frame clones and lacks some. The sample records around 40,000 clones, 51% being singletons. Source material: Tregs from blood. The receptors here all came from a woman younger than 30 in good health.

The J gene is TRBJ2-5, the V gene TRBV7-2, with 8 bases fitting TRBD2. Judging by the DNA end, TRBJ2-7 fits better; the J call may be wrong. The CDR3 is 14 residues long. Germline CDR1 and CDR2: SGHTA and FQGNSA. CDR3 residues: CASSLERESHEQYF. The DNA of the CDR3 is TGTGCCAGCAGCTTAGAGCGGGAGTCCCACGAGCAGTACTTC.

This clone was seen more than once but under ten times. The chain employs TRBV7-9 and TRBJ2-3, with D perhaps matching TRBD1 (6 bases). Trimming removed 2 bases at V and 3 bases at J, with 12 bases between. This CDR3 contains 15 residues. Per germline, CDR1 SEHNR and CDR2 FQNEAQ (reference sequence). The CDR3 sequence is CASSLQGTGTDTQYF. CDR3 coding DNA: TGTGCCAGCAGCTTACAGGGGACGGGGACAGATACGCAGTATTTT.

This clone showed up just a few times. The chain has TRBV10-1 and TRBJ2-3, with a tentative D call TRBD1 (6 bases). The CDR3 covers 14 residues. V was pared by 11 bases and J by 4 bases, with 19 bases between. Germline V gene lookup returns CDR1 WNHNN and CDR2 SYGVQD (reference sequence). CDR3 amino acids: CAGRTGFSADTQYF. For the CDR3, the DNA is TGCGCCGGTCGAACAGGGTTTTCGGCAGATACGCAGTATTTT.

Notes on this clone: The same CDR3 arises from other DNA sequences in this sample as well. The chain has TRBV7-9 and TRBJ1-1; D might be TRBD1 (6 bases). The CDR3 has 14 residues. V lost 5 bases, J lost 0 bases, and 10 bases lay in between. Germline V gives CDR1 SEHNR, CDR2 FQNEAQ (reference sequence). This chain's CDR3 is CASSLQGLNTEAFF. The CDR3 DNA is TGTGCCAGCAGCCTACAGGGATTGAACACTGAAGCTTTCTTT.

This clone was found once. The genes are TRBV6-1 and TRBJ2-7; 13 bases match TRBD2. The J segment lost 0 bases and the V segment lost 4 bases, leaving 3 bases of the junction unmatched. From germline, CDR1 is MNHNS and CDR2 SASEGT. This CDR3 spans 16 amino acids. CDR3 in amino acids: CASSGGLAGVSYEQYF. The CDR3, as DNA: TGTGCCAGCAGTGGTGGACTAGCGGGAGTCTCCTACGAGCAGTACTTC.

A single count supports this clone. This sequence joins TRBV9 and TRBJ1-6; TRBD1 matches 8 bases. With 3 bases clipped from V and 3 bases from J, the junction kept 17 bases outside the gene matches. This CDR3 has 20 residues. In germline, CDR1 is SGDLS, CDR2 YYNGEE. DNA of the CDR3: TGTGCCAGCAGCGGACGGCAGGGGGCCCCGACTTTAAGCTATAATTCACCCCTCCACTTT. It specifies CASSGRQGAPTLSYNSPLHF.

This chain joins TRBV28 and TRBJ2-1, with D uncertain. Germline V lookup: CDR1 MDHEN, CDR2 SYDVKM. V was cut by 3 bases and J by 10 bases, with 10 bases left in between. The CDR3 has 12 residues. Here the CDR3 reads CASSLMLREQFF. The DNA for the CDR3 is TGTGCCAGCAGTTTGATGCTGCGGGAGCAGTTCTTC.

The J gene is TRBJ2-2, the V gene TRBV10-1; TRBD2 aligns across 10 bases. The CDR3 is 15 residues long. Germline V lookup: CDR1 WNHNN, CDR2 SYGVQD (reference sequence). Losses at the gene ends were 6 bases for V and 7 bases for J; bases not matched to a gene: 8. In DNA, the CDR3 is TGCGCCAGCAGCCCGAGCGGGAGGGCCGGCGGGGAGCTGTTTTTT. This gives the protein CASSPSGRAGGELFF.

This clone was detected a few times. This chain uses TRBV28 with TRBJ2-7; TRBD2 might be the D (6 bases). The CDR3 is 14 amino acids. The germline V gene has CDR1 MDHEN and CDR2 SYDVKM. The V gene lost 7 bases and the J gene lost 0 bases, with 13 bases spanning the gap. CDR3 in amino acids: CASIRSGGSYEQYF. DNA of the CDR3: TGTGCCAGCATTCGCTCCGGGGGCTCCTACGAGCAGTACTTC.

The CDR3 here is CASNPRDRPNTEAFF. The CDR3 nucleotides are TGTGCCAGCAATCCCCGGGACAGGCCGAACACTGAAGCTTTCTTT. This chain connects TRBV13 to TRBJ1-1; TRBD1 matches 8 bases. V lost 7 bases to trimming and J lost 1 base; unmatched junction nucleotides: 8. Germline V gives CDR1 PRHDT, CDR2 FYEKMQ (reference sequence). The CDR3 runs to 15 residues.